This T cell receptor beta chain stems from a study of T-cell reconstitution after alpha-beta-depleted transplantation in children (dated by TCRdb to 2015 to 2016). With regard to the full study: Using TCR repertoire profiling, the study quantitatively followed how T-cell immune reconstitution unfolded in children after TCRalphabeta/CD19-depleted allogeneic hematopoietic cell transplantation. The full study reports these points: The apparently early recovery of alphabetaT-cell counts about two months after transplant reportedly depended on only several hundred rapidly expanded clones that came from non-depleted graft cells. Over the following months the frequencies of hyperexpanded clones went down, and after one year T-cell counts and TCRbeta diversity were mostly credited to newly produced T cells. In some patients, the high TCRbeta diversity seen at day 60 was put down to recipient T cells and intrathymic progenitors that had survived conditioning.

The CDR3 starts with the cysteine, ends with the phenylalanine, and has 13 residues. CDR3 DNA is the only sequence kept; it has 39 bases, read in frame from the first base. From a lookup of the germline V gene, CDR1 and CDR2 are MDHEN and SYDVKM. Cut back by 6 bases and 4 bases, the V and J ends lie 12 bases apart. This clonotype was detected ten times or more. What antigen it recognizes has not been identified. Per-base qualities were not stored, and no clone one base away is much larger. The sample's treatment or condition label is to be understood as: allogeneic hematopoietic cell transplantation with graft depleted of TCRalphabeta T cells and CD19 B cells. TCRalphabeta/CD19-depleted allogeneic hematopoietic cell grafts were given to the transplant recipients, all of whom were children. Receptor amplification or capture employed PCR. The sequencing machine was an Illumina HiSeq 2500. Molecular barcoding was employed in the preparation of TCR libraries, with unique molecular identifiers being used to normalize TCRbeta repertoire quantification. Through fastp at Q25 and MiXCR, TCRdb rebuilt clones from the public reads, retaining in-frame beta chains. Identical CDR3 proteins give one entry, which carries the most common genes and DNA. Counted in this sample were about 590,000 distinct CDR3 sequences; 13% of them appeared once. The biggest ten clones account for approximately 2% of the sample.

The chain is encoded by TRBV28 joined to TRBJ2-5; no confident D gene assignment can be made. The receptor was isolated from a male patient under 18 who had a stem cell transplant for acute myeloid leukemia, so the T cells may come from the graft donor. The sequencing here drew on PBMCs, mostly from graft donor cells, taken 360 days after TCRalphabeta/CD19-depleted stem cell transplant. The DNA reads TGTGCCAGCAGCCCGGTCCCTGGAGAGACCCAGTACTTC. Its translation is CASSPVPGETQYF.